This T cell receptor beta chain was captured in a study of cytomegalovirus exposure and HLA in healthy donors. PCR employed 60 Vbeta and 13 Jbeta primers. Repertoires were generated with immunoSEQ multiplex PCR, while TCRdb's copy carries only in-frame clones and drops some. The top ten hold approximately 4.4% of the sample, which has around 100,000 clones, roughly 73% seen once. The CDR3 spans 19 residues. Germline CDR1 is SGDLS and CDR2 is YYNGEE. V was pared by 0 bases and J by 7 bases, with 16 bases of the junction left unmatched. Input material: PBMCs. The rearrangement links TRBV9 to TRBJ2-1; the match to TRBD2 covers 10 bases. The TCR originated in a male donor in good health and CMV-seropositive. This CDR3 is CASSVDPAGGNVYGNEQFF. CDR3 DNA sequence: TGTGCCAGCAGCGTAGATCCAGCGGGAGGGAATGTCTATGGTAATGAGCAGTTCTTC.